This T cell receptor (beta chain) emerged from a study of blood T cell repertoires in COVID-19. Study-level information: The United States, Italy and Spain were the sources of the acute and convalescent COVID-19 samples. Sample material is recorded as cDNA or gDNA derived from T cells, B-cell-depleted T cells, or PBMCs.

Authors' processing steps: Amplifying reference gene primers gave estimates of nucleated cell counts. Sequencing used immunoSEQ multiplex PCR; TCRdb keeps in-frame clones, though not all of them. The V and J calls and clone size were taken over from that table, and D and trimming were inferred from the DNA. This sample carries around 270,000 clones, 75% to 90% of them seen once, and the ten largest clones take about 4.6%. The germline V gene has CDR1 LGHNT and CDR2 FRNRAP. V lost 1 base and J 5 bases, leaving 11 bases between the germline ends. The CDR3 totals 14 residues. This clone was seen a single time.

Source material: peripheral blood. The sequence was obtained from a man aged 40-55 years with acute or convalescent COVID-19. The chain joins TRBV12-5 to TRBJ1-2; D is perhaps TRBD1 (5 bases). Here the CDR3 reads CASGLGGGEYGYTF. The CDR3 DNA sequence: TGTGCTAGTGGTTTGGGCGGGGGAGAATATGGCTACACCTTC.